This T cell receptor (beta chain) was sequenced in a study of T cells in Graves' hyperthyroidism and ophthalmopathy. Study results and caveats: Onset of ophthalmopathy came a median 6.5 months after the model predicted it. Most expanded thyroid clonotypes above 0.001 recurred in blood.

It was RNA transcripts that yielded the amplified TCR beta CDR3 regions. Primed by the HTBI set, a first-round RT-PCR was run on the TCR CDR3. Each CDR3 protein is one row after TCRdb ran MiXCR on the multiplex PCR reads. Of some 560,000 distinct CDR3 sequences detected, approximately 14% appear once; the ten largest clones hold 6.5% to 8%. Patients aged 18 to 65 with hyperthyroidism were newly diagnosed, with duration under 2 months. Uncontrolled infection, other autoimmune disease, pregnancy and lactation each barred patients from inclusion. This clonotype has a handful of counts. Its specificity is unknown. The clonotype originates from a woman aged 25 to 39 with Graves' hyperthyroidism. The material sequenced was blood.

In DNA, the CDR3 is TGTGCTAGTGGTTTGTACGGGGACTCCTACGAGCAGTACTTC. It encodes CASGLYGDSYEQYF. The chain joins TRBV12-5 to TRBJ2-7, with a weak D call TRBD2 (5 bases). Trimming took 2 bases from V and 0 from J, leaving 8 bases between them. This CDR3 region has 14 residues. CDR1 is LGHNT and CDR2 is FRNRAP in the germline V gene.